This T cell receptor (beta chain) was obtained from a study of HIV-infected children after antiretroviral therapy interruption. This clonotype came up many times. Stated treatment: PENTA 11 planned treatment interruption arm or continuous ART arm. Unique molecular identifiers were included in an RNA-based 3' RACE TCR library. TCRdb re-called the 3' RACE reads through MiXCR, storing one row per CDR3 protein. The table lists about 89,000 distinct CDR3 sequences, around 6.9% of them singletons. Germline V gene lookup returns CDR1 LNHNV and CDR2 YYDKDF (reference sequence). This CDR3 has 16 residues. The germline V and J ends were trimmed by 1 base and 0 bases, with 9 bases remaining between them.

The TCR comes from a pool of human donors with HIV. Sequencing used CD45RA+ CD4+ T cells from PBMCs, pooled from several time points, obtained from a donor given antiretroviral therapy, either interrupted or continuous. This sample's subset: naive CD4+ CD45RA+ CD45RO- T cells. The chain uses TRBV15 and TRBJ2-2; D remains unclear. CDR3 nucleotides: TGTGCCACCAGCAGAGGGGCAGACGCGAACACCGGGGAGCTGTTTTTT. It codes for CATSRGADANTGELFF.